This passage covers 2 T cell receptor beta chains from one sample sequenced in a study of cytomegalovirus exposure and HLA in healthy donors. The PCR used 60 Vbeta and 13 Jbeta primers. Assay: immunoSEQ multiplex PCR; the TCRdb copy retains only in-frame clones and omits some. The sample has about 160,000 clones, more than 80% seen once. Sequencing was done on a sample of PBMCs. The receptors were gathered from a woman in her thirties in good health and CMV-seropositive.

The genes are TRBV5-6 and TRBJ1-6; D might be TRBD1 (5 bases). Germline V gene lookup returns CDR1 SGHDT and CDR2 YYEEEE. Trimming took 1 base from V and 7 from J, leaving 18 bases between them. CDR3 length: 17 amino acids. The CDR3 DNA is TGTGCCAGCAGCTTGATCCAGGGAAGGGGAAACAATTCACCCCTCCACTTT. Its protein product is CASSLIQGRGNNSPLHF. Full variable domain (remainder filled in from reference TRBV5-6 and TRBJ1-6): DAGVTQSPTHLIKTRGQQVTLRCSPKSGHDTVSWYQQALGQGPQFIFQYYEEEERQRGNFPDRFSGHQFPNYSSELNVNALLLGDSALYLCASSLIQGRGNNSPLHFGNGTRLTVT.

In this sample, this clone turned up a few times. In DNA, the CDR3 is TGTGCCAGCAGACAATTGGGACTTGTGCAAGAGACCCAGTACTTC. Amino acids: CASRQLGLVQETQYF. The chain combines TRBV2 with TRBJ2-5, with D possibly TRBD2 on 6 matching bases. Germline V CDR1 and CDR2: SNHLY, FYNNEI. V lost 6 bases, J lost 2 bases, and 16 bases lay in between. The CDR3 is 15 amino acids.